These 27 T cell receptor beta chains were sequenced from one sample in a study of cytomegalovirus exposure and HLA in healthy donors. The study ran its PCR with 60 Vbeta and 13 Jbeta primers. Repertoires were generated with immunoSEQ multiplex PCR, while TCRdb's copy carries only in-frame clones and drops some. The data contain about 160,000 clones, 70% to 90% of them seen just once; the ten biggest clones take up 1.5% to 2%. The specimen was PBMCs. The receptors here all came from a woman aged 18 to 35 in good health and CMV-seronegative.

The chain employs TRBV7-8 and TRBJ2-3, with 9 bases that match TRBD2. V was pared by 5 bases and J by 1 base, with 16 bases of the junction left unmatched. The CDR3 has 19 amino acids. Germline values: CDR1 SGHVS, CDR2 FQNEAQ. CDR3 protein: CASSLERRSGRFGTDTQYF. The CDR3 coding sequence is TGTGCCAGCAGCCTAGAAAGAAGGAGCGGGAGGTTTGGCACAGATACGCAGTATTTT.

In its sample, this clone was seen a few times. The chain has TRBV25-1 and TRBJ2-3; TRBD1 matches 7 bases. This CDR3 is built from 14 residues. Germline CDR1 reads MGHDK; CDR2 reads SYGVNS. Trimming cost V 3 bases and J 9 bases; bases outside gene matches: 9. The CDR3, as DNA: TGTGCCAGCAGTGACGACAGGGTGGTGAGGACGCAGTATTTT. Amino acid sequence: CASSDDRVVRTQYF.

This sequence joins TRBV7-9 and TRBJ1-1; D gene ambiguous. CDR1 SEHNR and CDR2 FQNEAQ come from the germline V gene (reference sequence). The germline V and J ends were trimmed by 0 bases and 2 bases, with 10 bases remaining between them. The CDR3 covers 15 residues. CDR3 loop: CASSLAQLKNTEAFF. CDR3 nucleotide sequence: TGTGCCAGCAGCTTAGCGCAACTGAAAAACACTGAAGCTTTCTTT. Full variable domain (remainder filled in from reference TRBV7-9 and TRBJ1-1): DTGVSQNPRHKITKRGQNVTFRCDPISEHNRLYWYRQTLGQGPEFLTYFQNEAQLEKSRLLSDRFSAERPKGSFSTLEIQRTEQGDSAMYLCASSLAQLKNTEAFFGQGTRLTVV.

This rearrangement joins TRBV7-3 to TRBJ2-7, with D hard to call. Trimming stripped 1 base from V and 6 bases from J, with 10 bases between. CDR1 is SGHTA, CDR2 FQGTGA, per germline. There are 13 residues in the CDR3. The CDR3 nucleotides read TGTGCCAGCAGCTTAATGCCAGGTGGCGAGCAGTACTTC. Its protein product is CASSLMPGGEQYF. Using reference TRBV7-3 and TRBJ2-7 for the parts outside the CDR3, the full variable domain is GAGVSQTPSNKVTEKGKYVELRCDPISGHTALYWYRQSLGQGPEFLIYFQGTGAADDSGLPNDRFFAVRPEGSVSTLKIQRTERGDSAVYLCASSLMPGGEQYFGPGTRLTVT.

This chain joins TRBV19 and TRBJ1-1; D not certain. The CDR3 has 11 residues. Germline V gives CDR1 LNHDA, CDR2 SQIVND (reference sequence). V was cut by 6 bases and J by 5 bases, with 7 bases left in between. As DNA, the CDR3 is TGTGCCAGTAGCGGTTTTACTGAAGCTTTCTTT. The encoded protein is CASSGFTEAFF.

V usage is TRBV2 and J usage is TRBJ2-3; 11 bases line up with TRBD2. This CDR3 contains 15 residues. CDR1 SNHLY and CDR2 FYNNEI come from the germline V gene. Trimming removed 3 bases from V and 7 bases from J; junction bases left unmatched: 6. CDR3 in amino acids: CASSELSGGANTQYF. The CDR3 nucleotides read TGTGCCAGCAGTGAGCTTAGCGGGGGGGCAAATACGCAGTATTTT.

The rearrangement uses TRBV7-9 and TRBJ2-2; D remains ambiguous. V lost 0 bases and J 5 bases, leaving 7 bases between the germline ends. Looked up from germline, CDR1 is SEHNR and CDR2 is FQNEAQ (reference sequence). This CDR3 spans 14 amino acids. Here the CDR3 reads CASSLASVTGELFF. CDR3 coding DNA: TGTGCCAGCAGCTTAGCATCGGTAACCGGGGAGCTGTTTTTT.

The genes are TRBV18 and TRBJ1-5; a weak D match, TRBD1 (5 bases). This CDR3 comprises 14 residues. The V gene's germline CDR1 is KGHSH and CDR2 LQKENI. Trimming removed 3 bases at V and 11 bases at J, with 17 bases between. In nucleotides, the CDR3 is TGTGCCAGCTCACCGATTTCAGGGAATTGGGCCCAGCATTTT. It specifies CASSPISGNWAQHF.

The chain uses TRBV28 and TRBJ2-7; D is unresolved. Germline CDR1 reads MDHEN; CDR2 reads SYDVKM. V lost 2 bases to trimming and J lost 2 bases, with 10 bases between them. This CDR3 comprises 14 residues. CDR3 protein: CASSLTYRAYEQYF. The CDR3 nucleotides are TGTGCCAGCAGTTTAACTTACAGAGCCTACGAGCAGTACTTC. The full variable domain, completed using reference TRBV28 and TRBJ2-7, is DVKVTQSSRYLVKRTGEKVFLECVQDMDHENMFWYRQDPGLGLRLIYFSYDVKMKEKGDIPEGYSVSREKKERFSLILESASTNQTSMYLCASSLTYRAYEQYFGPGTRLTVT.

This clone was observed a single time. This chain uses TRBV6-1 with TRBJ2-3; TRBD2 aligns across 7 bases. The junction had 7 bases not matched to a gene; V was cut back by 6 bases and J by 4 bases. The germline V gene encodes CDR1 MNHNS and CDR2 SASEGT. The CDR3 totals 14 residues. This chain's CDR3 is CASSGLVTSDTQYF. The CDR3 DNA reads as TGTGCCAGCAGCGGACTAGTAACTTCAGATACGCAGTATTTT.

The CDR3: CASSFDSGTGNIQYF. The CDR3 region has the DNA TGTGCCAGCAGCTTCGATAGCGGGACGGGAAACATTCAGTACTTC. This sequence joins TRBV5-4 and TRBJ2-4, with 8 positions matching TRBD2. This CDR3 contains 15 residues. The V gene's germline CDR1 is SGHNT and CDR2 YYREEE (reference sequence). The V and J ends lost 2 bases and 6 bases, in that order; junction bases with no gene match: 7.

The CDR3: CASSLVSGSYNEQFF. CDR3 sequence (DNA): TGCGCCAGCAGCTTGGTTAGCGGCTCCTACAATGAGCAGTTCTTC. The chain carries TRBV5-1 and TRBJ2-1; possible D gene TRBD2, 6 bases. This CDR3 has 15 residues. Trimming took 0 bases from V and 0 from J, leaving 7 bases between them. Germline CDR1 SGHRS, CDR2 YFSETQ.

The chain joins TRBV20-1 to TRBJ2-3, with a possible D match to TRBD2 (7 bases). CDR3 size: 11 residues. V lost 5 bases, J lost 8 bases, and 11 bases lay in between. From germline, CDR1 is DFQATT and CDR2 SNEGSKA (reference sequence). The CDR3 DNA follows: TGCAGTGCTTCGCGGGGGCCTACGCAGTATTTT. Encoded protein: CSASRGPTQYF.

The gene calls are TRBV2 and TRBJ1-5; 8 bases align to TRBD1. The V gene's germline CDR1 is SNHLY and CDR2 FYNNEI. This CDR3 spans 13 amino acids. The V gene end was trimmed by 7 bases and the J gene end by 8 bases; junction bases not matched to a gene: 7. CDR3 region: CASKGQVGKPQHF. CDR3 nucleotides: TGTGCCAGCAAGGGACAGGTCGGTAAGCCCCAGCATTTT.

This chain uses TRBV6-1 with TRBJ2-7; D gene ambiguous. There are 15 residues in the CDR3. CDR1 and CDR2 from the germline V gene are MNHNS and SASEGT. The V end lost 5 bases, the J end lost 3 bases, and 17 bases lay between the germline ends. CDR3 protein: CASSPRVEFGYEQYF. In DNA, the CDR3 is TGTGCCAGCAGTCCCCGAGTGGAGTTCGGCTACGAGCAGTACTTC.

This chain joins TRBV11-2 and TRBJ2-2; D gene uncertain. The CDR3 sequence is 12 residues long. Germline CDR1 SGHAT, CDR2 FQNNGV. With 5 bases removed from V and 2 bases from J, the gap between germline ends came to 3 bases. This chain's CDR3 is CASSQNTGELFF. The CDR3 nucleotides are TGTGCCAGCAGCCAAAACACCGGGGAGCTGTTTTTT. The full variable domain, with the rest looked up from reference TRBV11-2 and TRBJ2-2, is EAGVAQSPRYKIIEKRQSVAFWCNPISGHATLYWYQQILGQGPKLLIQFQNNGVVDDSQLPKDRFSAERLKGVDSTLKIQPAKLEDSAVYLCASSQNTGELFFGEGSRLTVL.

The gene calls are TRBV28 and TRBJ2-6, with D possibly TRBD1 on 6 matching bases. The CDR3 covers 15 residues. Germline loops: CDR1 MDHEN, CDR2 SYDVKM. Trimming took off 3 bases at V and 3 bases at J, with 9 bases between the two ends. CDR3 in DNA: TGTGCCAGCAGTTTTACAGGGAGTGGGGCCAACGTCCTGACTTTC. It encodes CASSFTGSGANVLTF.

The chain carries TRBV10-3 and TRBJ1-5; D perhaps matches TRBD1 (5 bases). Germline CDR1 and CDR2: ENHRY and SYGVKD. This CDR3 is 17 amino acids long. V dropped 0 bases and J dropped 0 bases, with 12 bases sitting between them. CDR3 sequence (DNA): TGTGCCATCAGTGAGTCGAGTGGCAGGGATAGCAATCAGCCCCAGCATTTT. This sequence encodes CAISESSGRDSNQPQHF.

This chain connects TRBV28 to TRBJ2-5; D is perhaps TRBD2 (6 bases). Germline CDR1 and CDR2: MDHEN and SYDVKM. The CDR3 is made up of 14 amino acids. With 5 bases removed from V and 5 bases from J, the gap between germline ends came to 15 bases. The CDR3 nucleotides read TGTGCCAGCAGTGAAATTCTGGGGAGGGAGACCCAGTACTTC. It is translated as CASSEILGRETQYF.

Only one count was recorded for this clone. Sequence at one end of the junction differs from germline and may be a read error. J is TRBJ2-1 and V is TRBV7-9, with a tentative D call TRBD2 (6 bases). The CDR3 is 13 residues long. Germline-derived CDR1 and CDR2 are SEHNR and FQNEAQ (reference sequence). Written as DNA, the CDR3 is TGTTCCAGCAGCTTAGTAGCGGACCCCTTATCGTTCTTC. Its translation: CSSSLVADPLSFF.

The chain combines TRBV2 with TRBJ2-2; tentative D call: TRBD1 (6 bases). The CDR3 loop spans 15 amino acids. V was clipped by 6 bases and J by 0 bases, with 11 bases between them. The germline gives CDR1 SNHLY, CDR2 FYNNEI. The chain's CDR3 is CASSLDRPNTGELFF. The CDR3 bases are TGTGCCAGCAGCCTAGACAGGCCGAACACCGGGGAGCTGTTTTTT.

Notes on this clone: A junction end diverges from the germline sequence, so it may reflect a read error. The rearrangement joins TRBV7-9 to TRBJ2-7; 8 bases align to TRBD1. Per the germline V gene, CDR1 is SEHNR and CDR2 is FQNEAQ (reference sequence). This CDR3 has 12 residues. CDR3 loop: CSSTDRGGEQYF. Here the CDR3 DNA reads TGTTCCAGCACCGACAGGGGAGGCGAGCAGTACTTC.

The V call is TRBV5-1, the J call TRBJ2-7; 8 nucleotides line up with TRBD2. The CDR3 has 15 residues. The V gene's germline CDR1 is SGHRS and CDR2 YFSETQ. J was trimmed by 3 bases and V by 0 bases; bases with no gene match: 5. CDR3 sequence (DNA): TGCGCCAGCAGCTTGGTATTAGCGGGGAGCTACGAGCAGTACTTC. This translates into CASSLVLAGSYEQYF.

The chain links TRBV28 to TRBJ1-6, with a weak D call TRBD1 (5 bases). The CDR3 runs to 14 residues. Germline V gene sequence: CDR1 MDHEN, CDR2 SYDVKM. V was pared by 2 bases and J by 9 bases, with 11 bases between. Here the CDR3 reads CASSLSQGPSPLHF. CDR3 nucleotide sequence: TGTGCCAGCAGTTTAAGTCAGGGCCCTTCACCCCTCCACTTT.

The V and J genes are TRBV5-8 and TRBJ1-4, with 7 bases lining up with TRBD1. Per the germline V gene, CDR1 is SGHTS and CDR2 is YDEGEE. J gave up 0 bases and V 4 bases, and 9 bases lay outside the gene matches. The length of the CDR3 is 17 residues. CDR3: CASSPRTGASTNEKLFF. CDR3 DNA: TGTGCCAGCAGCCCCCGGACAGGCGCCTCAACTAATGAAAAACTGTTTTTT.

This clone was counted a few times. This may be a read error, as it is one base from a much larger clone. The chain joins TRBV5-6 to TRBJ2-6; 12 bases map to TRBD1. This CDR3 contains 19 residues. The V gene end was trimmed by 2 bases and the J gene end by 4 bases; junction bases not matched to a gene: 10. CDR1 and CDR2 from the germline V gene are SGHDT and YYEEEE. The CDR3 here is CASSLTPGQGALGANVLTF. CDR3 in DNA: TGTGCCAGCAGCTTAACCCCGGGACAGGGGGCATTAGGGGCCAACGTCCTGACTTTC.

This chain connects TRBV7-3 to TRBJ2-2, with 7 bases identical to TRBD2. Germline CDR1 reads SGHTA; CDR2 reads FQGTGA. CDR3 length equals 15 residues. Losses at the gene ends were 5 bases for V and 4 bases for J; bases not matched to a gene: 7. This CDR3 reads CASSPRGGSTGELFF. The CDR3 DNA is TGTGCCAGCAGCCCCCGCGGGGGAAGCACCGGGGAGCTGTTTTTT.